A single sample gave rise to the 30 T cell receptor beta chains below, sequenced in a study of T cells in localized non-small cell lung cancer (dated by TCRdb to 2018 to 2020). Library method: the immunoSEQ multiplex PCR assay. This is the immuneACCESS table as TCRdb keeps it, with only in-frame sequences that have V and J called. A part of the clones is gone; compared with another copy, unresolved V genes explain less than half, and the rest is unexplained. Present in this sample are over a thousand clones, more than 20% of which were seen just once. The ten largest account for approximately 30% of the sample. Here the sequenced sample was normal lung tissue next to the tumor, taken before any cancer treatment. The receptors were gathered from a male donor aged 60 or over with stage I lung adenocarcinoma.

With respect to this clone: One junction end disagrees with the germline gene, perhaps due to a read error. This rearrangement joins TRBV5-1 to TRBJ2-2; the match to TRBD2 covers 14 bases. This CDR3 region has 17 residues. Germline V lookup: CDR1 SGHRS, CDR2 YFSETQ. The CDR3 bases are TGCGCCAGCAGCAAGACTAGCGGGAGGGTCACCACCAGGGAGCTGTTTTTT. Protein product: CASSKTSGRVTTRELFF. The whole variable domain, remainder taken from reference TRBV5-1 and TRBJ2-2, is KAGVTQTPRYLIKTRGQQVTLSCSPISGHRSVSWYQQTPGQGLQFLFEYFSETQRNKGNFPGRFSGRQFSNSRSEMNVSTLELGDSALYLCASSKTSGRVTTRELFFGEGSRLTVL.

The rearrangement joins TRBV18 to TRBJ2-2; tentative D call: TRBD2 (6 bases). CDR1 and CDR2 (germline): KGHSH, LQKENI. V lost 3 bases and J lost 3, with 14 bases in between. The CDR3 runs 16 residues. CDR3 sequence (DNA): TGTGCCAGCTCACCCCCGGTTAGCGGCGACACCGGGGAGCTGTTTTTT. It encodes CASSPPVSGDTGELFF. The full variable domain, its missing parts supplied by reference TRBV18 and TRBJ2-2, is NAGVMQNPRHLVRRRGQEARLRCSPMKGHSHVYWYRQLPEEGLKFMVYLQKENIIDESGMPKERFSAEFPKEGPSILRIQQVVRGDSAAYFCASSPPVSGDTGELFFGEGSRLTVL.

This clone has only a few counts. The gene calls are TRBV30 and TRBJ1-1; D is uncertain. The V end lost 0 bases, the J end lost 7 bases, and 12 bases lay between the germline ends. CDR3 length: 13 residues. Per germline, CDR1 GTSNPN and CDR2 SVGIG (reference sequence). CDR3 sequence: CAWSVWTNGEAFF. As DNA, the CDR3 is TGTGCCTGGAGTGTTTGGACGAATGGTGAAGCTTTCTTT.

This clone was seen a few times. The rearrangement uses TRBV11-3 and TRBJ1-4; TRBD1 matches 9 bases. The V and J ends lost 5 bases and 7 bases, in that order; junction bases with no gene match: 5. This CDR3 contains 14 residues. The germline V gene encodes CDR1 SGHNT and CDR2 YENEEA. CDR3 in amino acids: CASSPGTGPEKLFF. The CDR3 region has the DNA TGTGCCAGCAGCCCAGGGACAGGGCCTGAAAAACTGTTTTTT.

The chain combines TRBV10-2 with TRBJ2-3, with TRBD1 matching over 9 bases. The CDR3 has 14 residues. J was trimmed by 4 bases and V by 6 bases; bases with no gene match: 5. Per germline, CDR1 WSHSY and CDR2 SAAADI. CDR3 in amino acids: CASRRTGEADTQYF. CDR3 DNA: TGCGCCAGCAGGCGGACAGGGGAGGCAGATACGCAGTATTTT.

V is TRBV18 and J is TRBJ2-5; D assignment may be TRBD1 or TRBD2 (5 bases each). The CDR3 has 16 amino acids. Germline CDR1 KGHSH, CDR2 LQKENI. V lost 1 base to trimming and J lost 5 bases, with 17 bases between them. In DNA form, the CDR3 reads TGTGCCAGCTCACCACGGGACCGTCGCTCTCCGGAGACCCAGTACTTC. It codes for CASSPRDRRSPETQYF.

This rearrangement joins TRBV10-2 to TRBJ1-1; D unresolved. Germline loops: CDR1 WSHSY, CDR2 SAAADI. This CDR3 has 13 residues. The V end was cut by 2 bases, the J end by 2 bases, with 6 bases between. CDR3 sequence (DNA): TGCGCCAGCAGTGAGAACCAAAACACTGAAGCTTTCTTT. This translates into CASSENQNTEAFF.

The chain links TRBV11-3 to TRBJ2-1; TRBD2 matches 12 bases. The CDR3 totals 15 residues. J was trimmed by 8 bases and V by 2 bases; bases with no gene match: 4. Germline CDR1 reads SGHNT; CDR2 reads YENEEA. CDR3 sequence reads: CASSLTSGRRDEQFF. CDR3 coding DNA: TGTGCCAGCAGCTTAACTAGCGGGAGGAGGGATGAGCAGTTCTTC.

V and J are TRBV18 and TRBJ1-1, with 8 bases matching TRBD1. The junction had 10 bases not matched to a gene; V was cut back by 5 bases and J by 2 bases. In germline, CDR1 is KGHSH, CDR2 LQKENI. This CDR3 spans 16 amino acids. This CDR3 is CASSSTGEGRNTEAFF. The CDR3 DNA is TGTGCCAGCTCATCGACAGGGGAGGGGAGAAACACTGAAGCTTTCTTT.

The sample holds a few counts of this clone. This chain links TRBV6-8 with TRBJ1-6; D remains ambiguous. The CDR3 spans 15 residues. V was trimmed by 0 bases and J by 7 bases, leaving 10 bases between them. Germline CDR1 is MNHGY and CDR2 is SAAAGT. The CDR3 sequence is CASSYSRAGNSPLHF. The CDR3 DNA reads as TGTGCCAGCAGTTACTCGAGGGCAGGAAATTCACCCCTCCACTTT.

V is TRBV11-3 and J is TRBJ1-2, with D possibly TRBD1 on 5 matching bases. Germline V gives CDR1 SGHNT, CDR2 YENEEA. This CDR3 spans 17 amino acids. V was shortened by 5 bases and J by 5 bases, with 24 bases between the two germline ends. The CDR3 sequence is CASSPVRLAGLNYGYTF. The DNA of the CDR3 is TGTGCCAGCAGCCCAGTCCGCCTGGCAGGGTTGAATTATGGCTACACCTTC.

In this sample, this clone turned up a few times. This chain links TRBV10-2 with TRBJ2-4; D perhaps matches TRBD2 (5 bases). The V end was cut by 0 bases, the J end by 2 bases, with 8 bases between. Per the germline V gene, CDR1 is WSHSY and CDR2 is SAAADI. The CDR3 is 15 amino acids. This CDR3 is CASSESGETKNIQYF. The CDR3 DNA follows: TGCGCCAGCAGTGAGTCGGGAGAAACCAAAAACATTCAGTACTTC.

CDR3 bases: TGTGCCAGCTCACCACCATTTGGTAGCGGGGTCAGTGAGCAGTTCTTC. Residues: CASSPPFGSGVSEQFF. The genes are TRBV18 and TRBJ2-1; TRBD2 aligns across 8 bases. This CDR3 is built from 16 residues. Germline loops: CDR1 KGHSH, CDR2 LQKENI. V shed 0 bases, J shed 9 bases, and the junction held 10 bases outside the gene matches.

The genes are TRBV7-2 and TRBJ2-3; 8 bases map to TRBD2. The CDR3 is 14 amino acids. Per germline, CDR1 SGHTA and CDR2 FQGNSA. With V trimmed by 6 bases and J by 4 bases, 6 bases remained unmatched. The CDR3 sequence: CASRSGRGADTQYF. CDR3 nucleotides: TGTGCCAGCAGAAGCGGGAGAGGCGCAGATACGCAGTATTTT.

The V gene is TRBV28, the J gene TRBJ2-3; 9 bases align to TRBD2. V lost 7 bases and J lost 4; bases outside the gene matches: 18. CDR1 and CDR2 (germline): MDHEN, SYDVKM. The CDR3 totals 18 residues. CDR3 region: CASTPGLYSGSGADTQYF. The CDR3 DNA reads as TGTGCCAGCACCCCAGGGCTTTATAGCGGGAGCGGCGCAGATACGCAGTATTTT.

The chain recombines TRBV9 with TRBJ2-5; the match to TRBD2 covers 9 bases. Trimming removed 2 bases from V and 5 bases from J; junction bases left unmatched: 7. The CDR3 consists of 15 residues. Germline CDR1 reads SGDLS; CDR2 reads YYNGEE. The DNA of the CDR3 is TGTGCCAGCAGCGTCCGGACTAGCGCGGGGGAGACCCAGTACTTC. This sequence encodes CASSVRTSAGETQYF. The variable domain in full, with the rest retrieved from reference TRBV9 and TRBJ2-5, is DSGVTQTPKHLITATGQRVTLRCSPRSGDLSVYWYQQSLDQGLQFLIQYYNGEERAKGNILERFSAQQFPDLHSELNLSSLELGDSALYFCASSVRTSAGETQYFGPGTRLLVL.

The chain combines TRBV4-1 with TRBJ2-7; weak D call: TRBD2 (5 bases). This CDR3 has 14 residues. V shed 4 bases and J shed 4 bases, with 14 bases lying between them. From germline, CDR1 is MGHRA and CDR2 YSYEKL. The CDR3 protein is CASSLSPREYEQYF. The CDR3 DNA follows: TGCGCCAGCAGCCTATCCCCAAGGGAGTACGAGCAGTACTTC.

This sequence joins TRBV18 and TRBJ2-1; the D gene is possibly TRBD1 (6 bases). Looked up from germline, CDR1 is KGHSH and CDR2 is LQKENI. The CDR3 consists of 16 residues. Trimming cost V 0 bases and J 2 bases, with 11 bases left between them. The CDR3 reads CASSPPEQGAYNEQFF. CDR3 nucleotides: TGTGCCAGCTCACCACCGGAACAGGGCGCCTACAATGAGCAGTTCTTC.

By share of the sample, this clone is medium-sized. The chain couples TRBV9 to TRBJ1-4; no definite D call. Germline CDR1 and CDR2: SGDLS and YYNGEE. V was pared by 1 base and J by 6 bases, with 10 bases between. This CDR3 has 14 residues. The CDR3 sequence is CASSVTGFDEKLFF. DNA for the CDR3: TGTGCCAGCAGCGTAACGGGGTTTGATGAAAAACTGTTTTTT. The variable domain in full, with the rest retrieved from reference TRBV9 and TRBJ1-4, is DSGVTQTPKHLITATGQRVTLRCSPRSGDLSVYWYQQSLDQGLQFLIQYYNGEERAKGNILERFSAQQFPDLHSELNLSSLELGDSALYFCASSVTGFDEKLFFGSGTQLSVL.

This clone ranks as large. The J gene is TRBJ2-3, the V gene TRBV15; D could derive from TRBD1 or TRBD2 (6 bases each). Looked up from germline, CDR1 is LNHNV and CDR2 is YYDKDF (reference sequence). V shed 5 bases and J shed 0 bases, with 12 bases lying between them. CDR3 length: 15 residues. The CDR3 sequence: CATSRRGESTDTQYF. For the CDR3, the DNA is TGTGCCACCAGCCGGAGGGGGGAGAGCACAGATACGCAGTATTTT.

The gene calls are TRBV18 and TRBJ2-7; 9 bases map to TRBD1. J gave up 5 bases and V 6 bases, and 8 bases lay outside the gene matches. The CDR3 covers 14 residues. Per germline, CDR1 KGHSH and CDR2 LQKENI. The CDR3 is CASSPGTGRNEQYF. The CDR3 region has the DNA TGTGCCAGCTCTCCTGGGACAGGGCGGAACGAGCAGTACTTC.

The chain uses TRBV11-3 and TRBJ1-2; 11 bases align to TRBD1. V lost 1 base to trimming and J lost 2 bases; unmatched junction nucleotides: 6. There are 17 residues in the CDR3. Looked up from germline, CDR1 is SGHNT and CDR2 is YENEEA. The CDR3 sequence is CASSLVWDRGRNYGYTF. The CDR3 DNA reads as TGTGCCAGCAGCTTAGTTTGGGACAGGGGGAGAAACTATGGCTACACCTTC. Full variable domain (missing parts from reference TRBV11-3 and TRBJ1-2): EAGVVQSPRYKIIEKKQPVAFWCNPISGHNTLYWYLQNLGQGPELLIRYENEEAVDDSQLPKDRFSAERLKGVDSTLKIQPAELGDSAVYLCASSLVWDRGRNYGYTFGSGTRLTVV.

This clone was seen a few times. V and J are TRBV9 and TRBJ2-5; TRBD1 aligns across 8 bases. The CDR3 is 14 amino acids. Germline trimming cut 5 bases from V and 4 bases from J; bases unmatched to any gene: 7. CDR1 SGDLS and CDR2 YYNGEE come from the germline V gene. CDR3 protein: CASRVTQGGETQYF. Written as DNA, the CDR3 is TGTGCCAGCAGGGTAACACAGGGGGGAGAGACCCAGTACTTC.

This clone has only a few counts. This sequence joins TRBV11-3 and TRBJ2-3, with 8 positions matching TRBD2. This CDR3 spans 15 amino acids. Trimming at V came to 8 bases and at J to 0 bases, leaving 7 bases not matched to a gene. From germline, CDR1 is SGHNT and CDR2 YENEEA. In DNA, the CDR3 is TGTGCCAGCGGAGGCGGCGGGGGGAGCACAGATACGCAGTATTTT. This translates into CASGGGGGSTDTQYF.

This clone was recorded a few times. The chain links TRBV12-5 to TRBJ1-3; D uncertain. The CDR3 is 13 amino acids. The germline V gene has CDR1 LGHNT and CDR2 FRNRAP. V was pared by 8 bases and J by 0 bases, with 8 bases between. The chain's CDR3 is CASSAPSGNTIYF. For the CDR3, the DNA is TGTGCTAGTTCCGCCCCCTCTGGAAACACCATATATTTT.

This clone came up a few times. This chain uses TRBV19 with TRBJ1-4, with TRBD1 identical over 8 bases. The J segment lost 7 bases and the V segment lost 6 bases, leaving 10 bases of the junction unmatched. CDR1 and CDR2 (germline): LNHDA, SQIVND (reference sequence). This CDR3 spans 15 amino acids. CDR3 sequence: CASRRQGPTGEKLFF. The CDR3 coding sequence is TGTGCCAGTAGGAGACAGGGGCCCACAGGTGAAAAACTGTTTTTT.

The chain couples TRBV6-8 to TRBJ2-3, with D maybe TRBD2 (7 bases). CDR3 size: 15 residues. Trimming shortened V by 6 bases and J by 2 bases, and 15 bases separated the two germline ends. Germline-derived CDR1 and CDR2 are MNHGY and SAAAGT. The CDR3 nucleotides read TGTGCCAGCAGGCCCTGGGGGGGGGCCACAGATACGCAGTATTTT. Encoded protein: CASRPWGGATDTQYF.

The genes are TRBV11-3 and TRBJ2-2; D unclear. This CDR3 is built from 16 residues. Germline assignment: CDR1 SGHNT and CDR2 YENEEA. Trimming took 3 bases from V and 6 from J, leaving 17 bases between them. CDR3 sequence (DNA): TGTGCCAGCAGCTTGGCCGGAGCGAGCCACGCCGGGGAGCTGTTTTTT. Protein product: CASSLAGASHAGELFF.

This clone was observed a handful of times. This rearrangement joins TRBV6-8 to TRBJ2-3; D is undetermined. V lost 0 bases to trimming and J lost 2 bases, with 6 bases between them. The CDR3 is 14 amino acids. CDR1 and CDR2 from the germline V gene are MNHGY and SAAAGT. This chain's CDR3 is CASSYSQATDTQYF. CDR3 nucleotides: TGTGCCAGCAGTTACTCGCAGGCCACAGATACGCAGTATTTT.

In DNA form, the CDR3 reads TGTGCCAGCAGTCCCTGGGGGGCCGTCGGAGAGACCCAGTACTTC. Its protein is CASSPWGAVGETQYF. The gene calls are TRBV11-3 and TRBJ2-5, with D perhaps given as TRBD1 or TRBD2 (6 bases each). The CDR3 spans 15 residues. V lost 6 bases to trimming and J lost 4 bases, with 18 bases between them. Germline V gene data show CDR1 as SGHNT and CDR2 as YENEEA.